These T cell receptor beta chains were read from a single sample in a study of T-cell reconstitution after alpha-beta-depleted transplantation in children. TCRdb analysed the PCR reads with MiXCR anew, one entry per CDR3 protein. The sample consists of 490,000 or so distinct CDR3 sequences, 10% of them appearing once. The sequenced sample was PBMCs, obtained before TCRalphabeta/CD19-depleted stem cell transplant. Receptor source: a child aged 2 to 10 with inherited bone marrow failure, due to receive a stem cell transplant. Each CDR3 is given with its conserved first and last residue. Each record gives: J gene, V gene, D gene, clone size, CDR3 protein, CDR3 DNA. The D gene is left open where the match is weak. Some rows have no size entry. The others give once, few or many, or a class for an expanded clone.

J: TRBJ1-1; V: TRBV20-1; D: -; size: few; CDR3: CSAPRRGGNTEAFF; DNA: TGCAGTGCGCCTCGAAGAGGAGGGAACACTGAAGCTTTCTTT
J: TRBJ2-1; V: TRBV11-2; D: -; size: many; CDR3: CASSLDDEQFF; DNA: TGTGCCAGCAGCTTAGACGATGAGCAGTTCTTC
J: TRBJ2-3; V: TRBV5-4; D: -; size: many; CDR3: CASRLGSGRTDTQYF; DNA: TGTGCCAGCAGATTGGGGAGCGGGCGCACAGATACGCAGTATTTT
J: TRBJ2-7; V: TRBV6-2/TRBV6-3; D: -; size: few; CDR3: CASGLPEGSYEQYF; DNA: TGTGCCAGCGGCCTTCCAGAGGGCTCCTACGAGCAGTACTTC
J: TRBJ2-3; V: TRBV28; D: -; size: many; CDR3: CASSPRWDTQYF; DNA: TGTGCCAGCAGTCCTCGTTGGGATACGCAGTATTTT
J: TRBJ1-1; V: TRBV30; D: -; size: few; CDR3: CAWSVDHLNTEAFF; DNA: TGTGCCTGGAGTGTAGATCATTTGAACACTGAAGCTTTCTTT
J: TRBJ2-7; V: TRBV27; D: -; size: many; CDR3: CASSLGPGAPGEQYF; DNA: TGTGCCAGCAGTTTGGGGCCAGGGGCTCCGGGGGAGCAGTACTTC
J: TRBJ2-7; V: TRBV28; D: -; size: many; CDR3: CASSSDYIDDEQYF; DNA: TGTGCCAGCAGCTCCGACTACATCGACGACGAGCAGTACTTC
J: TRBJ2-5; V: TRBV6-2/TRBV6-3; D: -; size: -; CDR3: CASSQPGTETQYF; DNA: TGTGCCAGCAGTCAACCGGGGACGGAGACCCAGTACTTC
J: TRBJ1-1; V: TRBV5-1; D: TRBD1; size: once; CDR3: CASSFNAGQGNTEAFF; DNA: TGCGCCAGCAGCTTTAACGCGGGACAGGGGAACACTGAAGCTTTCTTT
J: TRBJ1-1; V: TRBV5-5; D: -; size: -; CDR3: CASSLEYGVPEAFF; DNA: TGTGCCAGCAGCTTGGAATATGGGGTCCCTGAAGCTTTCTTT
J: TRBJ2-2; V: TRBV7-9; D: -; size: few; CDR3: CASSWGELFF; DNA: TGTGCCAGCAGCTGGGGGGAGCTGTTTTTT
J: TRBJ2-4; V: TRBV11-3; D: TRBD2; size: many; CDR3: CASSNRGGAKNIQYF; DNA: TGTGCCAGCAGCAATCGGGGGGGAGCCAAAAACATTCAGTACTTC
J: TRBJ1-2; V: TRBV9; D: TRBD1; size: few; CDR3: CASSPSPTGANRGGYTF; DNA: TGTGCCAGCAGCCCATCGCCGACAGGGGCTAACCGGGGTGGCTACACCTTC
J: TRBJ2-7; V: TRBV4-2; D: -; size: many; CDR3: CASSQEMSTGGLSYEQYF; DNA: TGTGCCAGCAGCCAAGAAATGAGTACGGGCGGACTCTCCTACGAGCAGTACTTC
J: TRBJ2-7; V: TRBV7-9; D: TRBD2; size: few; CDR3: CASSLLAGGVHEQYF; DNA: TGTGCCAGCAGCCTACTAGCGGGAGGGGTGCACGAGCAGTACTTC
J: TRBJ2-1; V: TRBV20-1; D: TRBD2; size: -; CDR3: CSARDLRTSGSIDEQFF; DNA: TGCAGTGCTAGAGATTTGAGGACTAGCGGGAGTATAGATGAGCAGTTCTTC
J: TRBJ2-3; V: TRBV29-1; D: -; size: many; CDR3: CSVGTGTSTDTQYF; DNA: TGCAGCGTAGGAACGGGTACTAGCACAGATACGCAGTATTTT
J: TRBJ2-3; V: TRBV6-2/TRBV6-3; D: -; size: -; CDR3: CASSYKDFTGNTQYF; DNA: TGTGCCAGCAGTTATAAGGACTTCACCGGGAATACGCAGTATTTT
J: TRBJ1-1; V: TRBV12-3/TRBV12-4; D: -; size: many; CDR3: CASKQRGQAEAFF; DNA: TGTGCCAGCAAACAGAGAGGGCAGGCTGAAGCTTTCTTT
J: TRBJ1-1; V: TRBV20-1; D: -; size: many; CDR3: CSARDRTGLRPEAFF; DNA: TGCAGTGCTAGAGATCGAACAGGGCTTAGGCCTGAAGCTTTCTTT
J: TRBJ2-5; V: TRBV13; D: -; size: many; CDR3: CASSLALRRFETQYF; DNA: TGTGCCAGCAGCTTAGCTCTCCGGAGGTTTGAGACCCAGTACTTC
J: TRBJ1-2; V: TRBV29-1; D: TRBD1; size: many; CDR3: CSVDTGAGYTF; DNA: TGCAGCGTTGACACAGGGGCTGGCTACACCTTC
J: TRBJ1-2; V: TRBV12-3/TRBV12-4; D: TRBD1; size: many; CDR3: CASSPTGGTYGYTF; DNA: TGTGCCAGCAGTCCTACAGGGGGCACCTATGGCTACACCTTC
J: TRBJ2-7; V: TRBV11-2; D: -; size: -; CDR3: CASSLESLPTTGTEPYEQYF; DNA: TGTGCCAGCAGCTTAGAATCCCTCCCCACTACCGGGACGGAACCCTACGAGCAGTACTTC
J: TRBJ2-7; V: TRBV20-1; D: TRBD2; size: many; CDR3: CSARGGTRYEQYF; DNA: TGCAGTGCGCGGGGAGGGACCCGCTACGAGCAGTACTTC
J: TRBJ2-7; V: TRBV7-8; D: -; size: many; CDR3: CASRHGFSYEQYF; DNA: TGTGCCAGCAGGCACGGATTCTCCTACGAGCAGTACTTC
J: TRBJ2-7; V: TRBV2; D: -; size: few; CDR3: CASYGGGRISYEQYF; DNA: TGTGCCAGCTACGGGGGCGGGAGAATATCCTACGAGCAGTACTTC
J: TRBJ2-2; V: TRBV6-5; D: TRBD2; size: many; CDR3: CASSYHGLAGGLLGELFF; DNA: TGTGCCAGCAGTTACCACGGACTAGCGGGAGGGCTCCTCGGGGAGCTGTTTTTT
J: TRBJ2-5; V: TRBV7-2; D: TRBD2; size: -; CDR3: CASSLGLAGAEETQYF; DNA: TGTGCCAGCAGCTTGGGACTAGCGGGAGCCGAAGAGACCCAGTACTTC
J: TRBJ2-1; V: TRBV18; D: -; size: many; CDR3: CASSPNGGPYNEQFF; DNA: TGTGCCAGCTCACCCAACGGAGGACCCTACAATGAGCAGTTCTTC
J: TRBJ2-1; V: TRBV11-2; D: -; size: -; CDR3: CASSLDPHRLRSYNEHFF; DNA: TGTGCCAGCAGCTTAGATCCGCACCGTCTACGCTCCTACAATGAGCATTTCTTC
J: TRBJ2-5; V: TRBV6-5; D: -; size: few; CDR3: CASSYGRGGTQYF; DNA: TGTGCCAGCAGTTACGGTCGGGGCGGGACCCAGTACTTC
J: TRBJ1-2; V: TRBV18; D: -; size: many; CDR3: CASSPDSAYGYTF; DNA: TGTGCCAGCTCACCCGACAGCGCCTATGGCTACACCTTC
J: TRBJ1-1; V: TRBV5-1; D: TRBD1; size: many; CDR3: CASSKNGQGSEAFF; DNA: TGCGCCAGCAGCAAAAACGGACAGGGATCCGAAGCTTTCTTT
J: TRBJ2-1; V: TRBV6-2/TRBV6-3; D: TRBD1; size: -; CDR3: CASLDREHNEQFF; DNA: TGTGCCAGCTTGGACAGGGAACACAATGAGCAGTTCTTC
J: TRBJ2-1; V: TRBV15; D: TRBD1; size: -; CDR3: CATSGPRTGIDEQFF; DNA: TGTGCCACCAGCGGCCCGCGGACAGGGATCGATGAGCAGTTCTTC
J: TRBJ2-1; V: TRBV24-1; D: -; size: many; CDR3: CATSDWADNEQFF; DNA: TGTGCCACCAGTGATTGGGCAGACAATGAGCAGTTCTTC
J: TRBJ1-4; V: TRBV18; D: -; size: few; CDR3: CASSADLNEKLFF; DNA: TGTGCCAGCTCGGCAGATTTAAATGAAAAACTGTTTTTT
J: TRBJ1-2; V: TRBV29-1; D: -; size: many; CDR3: CSVEEPGNYGYTF; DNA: TGCAGCGTTGAAGAACCAGGGAACTATGGCTACACCTTC
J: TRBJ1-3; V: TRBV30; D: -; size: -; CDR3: CAWSAIKFSSGQSSGNTIYF; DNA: TGTGCCTGGAGTGCGATAAAATTTTCCTCGGGGCAGAGCTCTGGAAACACCATATATTTT
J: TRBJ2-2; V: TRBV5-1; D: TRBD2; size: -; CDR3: CTSTFLAGAGELSF; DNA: TGCACCAGCACTTTCCTAGCGGGAGCCGGGGAGCTGTCTTTT
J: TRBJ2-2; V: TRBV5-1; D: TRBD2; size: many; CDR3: CASSWGLAGVSDTGELFF; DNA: TGCGCCAGCAGCTGGGGACTAGCGGGAGTCTCGGACACCGGGGAGCTGTTTTTT
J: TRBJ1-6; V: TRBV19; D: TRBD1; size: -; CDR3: CASSTTGGDSYNSPLHF; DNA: TGTGCCAGTAGTACAACAGGGGGAGACTCCTATAATTCACCCCTCCACTTT
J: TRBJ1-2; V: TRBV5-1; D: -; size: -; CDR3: CASSFGVADPYGYTF; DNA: TGCGCCAGCAGCTTTGGGGTGGCGGATCCCTATGGCTACACCTTC